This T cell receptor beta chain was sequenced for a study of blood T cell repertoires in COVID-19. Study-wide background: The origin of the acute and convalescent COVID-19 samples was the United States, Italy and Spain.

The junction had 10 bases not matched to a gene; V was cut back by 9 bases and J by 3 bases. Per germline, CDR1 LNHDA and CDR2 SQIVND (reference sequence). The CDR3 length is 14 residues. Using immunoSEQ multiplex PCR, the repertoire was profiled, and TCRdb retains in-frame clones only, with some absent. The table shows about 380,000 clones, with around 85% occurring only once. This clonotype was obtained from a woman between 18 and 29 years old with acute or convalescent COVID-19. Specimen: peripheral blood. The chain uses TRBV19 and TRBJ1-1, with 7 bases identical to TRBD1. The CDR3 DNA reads TGTGCCAGCGAGAGGGCCCAGGGGGACACTGAAGCTTTCTTT. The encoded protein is CASERAQGDTEAFF.